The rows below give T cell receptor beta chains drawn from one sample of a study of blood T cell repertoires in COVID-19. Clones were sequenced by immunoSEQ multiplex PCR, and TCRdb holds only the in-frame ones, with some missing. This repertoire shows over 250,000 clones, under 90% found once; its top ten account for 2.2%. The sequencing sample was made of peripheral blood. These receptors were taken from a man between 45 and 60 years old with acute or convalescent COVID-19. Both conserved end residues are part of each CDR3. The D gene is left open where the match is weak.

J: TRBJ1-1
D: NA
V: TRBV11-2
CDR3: CASSGLNGGLSTEAFF

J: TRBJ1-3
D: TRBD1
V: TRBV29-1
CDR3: CSVDFSGTAGNTIYF

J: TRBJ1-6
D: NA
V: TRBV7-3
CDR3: CASGPGGNSPLHF

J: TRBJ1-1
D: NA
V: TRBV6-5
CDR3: CASTGMPPAPAFF

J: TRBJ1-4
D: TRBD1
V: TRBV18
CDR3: CASSRLQGGATNEKLFF

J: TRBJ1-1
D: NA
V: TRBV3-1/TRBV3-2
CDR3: CASSQEETGKAFF

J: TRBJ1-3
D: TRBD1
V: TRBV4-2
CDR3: CASSQDTTGGSGNTIYF

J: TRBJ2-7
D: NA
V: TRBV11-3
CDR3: CASSLGSPSYEQYF

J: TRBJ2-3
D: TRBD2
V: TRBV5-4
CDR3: CASSLFSGGPSTDTQYF

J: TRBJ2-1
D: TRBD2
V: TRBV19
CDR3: CASSILAGGEDEQFF

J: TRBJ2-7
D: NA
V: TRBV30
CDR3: CAWSTGLDYEQYF

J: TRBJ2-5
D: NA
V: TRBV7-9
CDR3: CASSSPYRGGADQETQYF

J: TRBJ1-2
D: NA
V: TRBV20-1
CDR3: CSASRGYGYTF

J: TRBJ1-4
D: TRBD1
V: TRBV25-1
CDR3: CASSQTGPANEKLFF

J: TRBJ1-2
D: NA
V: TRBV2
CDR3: CASSGRGFLNGYTF

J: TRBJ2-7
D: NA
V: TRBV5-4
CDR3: CASSFHGQYNEQYF